This TCR beta chain was documented in a study of OX40 agonist ivuxolimab in advanced cancers. A history of autoimmune disease or systemic immunosuppression excluded patients. The CDR3 is 14 residues long. Per germline, CDR1 PRHDT and CDR2 FYEKMQ (reference sequence). For this clone: Its antigen is as yet unknown. The junction and the germline gene differ at one end; a read error may be behind it.

Broader study findings: At doses 0.1 to 3.0 mg/kg, CD4+ and CD8+ clones expanded.

The repertoire was sequenced with immunoSEQ multiplex PCR; TCRdb's copy has only in-frame clones and lacks some. The sample carries about 94,000 clones, approximately 92% recorded once. This material consisted of CD4+ or CD8+ T cells sorted from blood, taken in a trial of the OX40 agonist ivuxolimab. The clonotype comes from an adult with an advanced solid tumor such as melanoma, head and neck, liver or kidney cancer. V and J are TRBV13 and TRBJ2-5; 11 nucleotides match TRBD2. The CDR3 bases are TGTGCCAGCAGGTCACTAGCGGGAGAAGAAACCCAGTACTTC. It encodes CASRSLAGEETQYF.